The 27 T cell receptor beta chains presented below share a single source sample, sequenced in a study of shared clonotypes between healthy human individuals. Here immunoSEQ multiplex PCR was the method, and the copy in TCRdb shows in-frame clones only, minus some. The table records more than 450,000 clones, 70% to 80% of them present only once. The specimen sequenced was PBMCs. All receptors derive from a woman aged 40 to 50 in good health. Some clones in this sample may be carry-over from other donors' samples.

The chain has TRBV2 and TRBJ2-5, with 9 bases fitting TRBD2. From germline, CDR1 is SNHLY and CDR2 FYNNEI. Trimming removed 3 bases from V and 5 bases from J; junction bases left unmatched: 4. This CDR3 contains 14 residues. Here the CDR3 reads CASSEAGGGETQYF. CDR3 DNA: TGTGCCAGCAGTGAGGCGGGAGGGGGGGAGACCCAGTACTTC.

This chain connects TRBV9 to TRBJ2-3; the match to TRBD2 covers 7 bases. Germline V gene lookup returns CDR1 SGDLS and CDR2 YYNGEE. Trimming cost V 6 bases and J 0 bases; bases outside gene matches: 10. The CDR3 totals 16 residues. This chain's CDR3 is CASTEGTITSTDTQYF. CDR3 nucleotide sequence: TGTGCCAGCACCGAAGGGACTATCACTAGCACAGATACGCAGTATTTT.

The chain recombines TRBV19 with TRBJ2-5; 8 bases fit TRBD2. The V and J ends lost 2 bases and 5 bases, in that order; junction bases with no gene match: 7. The V gene's germline CDR1 is LNHDA and CDR2 SQIVND (reference sequence). The CDR3 runs 15 residues. DNA for the CDR3: TGTGCCAGTAGTATAAGGCGGGAGGCTGGGGAGACCCAGTACTTC. This encodes CASSIRREAGETQYF.

The gene calls are TRBV28 and TRBJ1-1, with D maybe TRBD1 (5 bases). Germline V gives CDR1 MDHEN, CDR2 SYDVKM. The CDR3 loop spans 12 amino acids. The V end lost 10 bases, the J end lost 11 bases, and 20 bases lay between the germline ends. CDR3 sequence (DNA): TGTGCCACCAACCTACCCGGGACCGGTGCTTTCTTT. Residues: CATNLPGTGAFF.

This chain connects TRBV4-1 to TRBJ1-4; the match to TRBD1 covers 9 bases. The CDR3 is made up of 17 amino acids. V dropped 2 bases and J dropped 8; count of bases not matched to a gene: 12. Germline CDR1 is MGHRA and CDR2 is YSYEKL. The CDR3 loop is CASSQPPRGQGGEKLFF. The CDR3 nucleotides read TGCGCCAGCAGCCAACCCCCCCGGGGACAGGGAGGCGAAAAACTGTTTTTT.

V gene TRBV2 combines with J gene TRBJ2-2, with 10 bases matching TRBD2. Germline trimming cut 6 bases from V and 2 bases from J; bases unmatched to any gene: 3. CDR3 length: 15 residues. Germline-derived CDR1 and CDR2 are SNHLY and FYNNEI. CDR3 sequence reads: CASRGLAANTGELFF. The CDR3 DNA reads TGTGCCAGCAGAGGACTAGCGGCCAACACCGGGGAGCTGTTTTTT.

This clone was observed a handful of times. J is TRBJ1-1 and V is TRBV28; tentative D call: TRBD1 (6 bases). The CDR3 totals 15 residues. The V end lost 5 bases, the J end lost 0 bases, and 13 bases lay between the germline ends. Germline-derived CDR1 and CDR2 are MDHEN and SYDVKM. The CDR3 region has the DNA TGTGCCAGCAGTCCTGGGACATTTCTGAACACTGAAGCTTTCTTT. It is translated as CASSPGTFLNTEAFF.

The chain recombines TRBV6-1 with TRBJ2-1, with D possibly TRBD2 on 5 matching bases. The CDR3 sequence is 13 residues long. V lost 6 bases to trimming and J lost 7 bases, with 13 bases between them. Looked up from germline, CDR1 is MNHNS and CDR2 is SASEGT. Here the CDR3 DNA reads TGTGCCAGCAGGGTGGGCGGGTTAAATGAGCAGTTCTTC. It specifies CASRVGGLNEQFF.

The gene calls are TRBV19 and TRBJ2-3, with D unclear. Trimming stripped 3 bases from V and 4 bases from J, with 14 bases between. Germline V CDR1 and CDR2: LNHDA, SQIVND (reference sequence). The CDR3 has 15 amino acids. CDR3 sequence: CASSINWLRADTQYF. Written as DNA, the CDR3 is TGTGCCAGTAGTATCAACTGGCTTCGAGCAGATACGCAGTATTTT.

V gene TRBV19 combines with J gene TRBJ1-2, with 9 bases lining up with TRBD1. The CDR3 runs 14 residues. V lost 4 bases, J lost 2 bases, and 2 bases stayed unmatched. The germline CDR1 and CDR2 sequences are LNHDA and SQIVND (reference sequence). For the CDR3, the DNA is TGTGCCAGTAGTACCGGACAGGGGAACTATGGCTACACCTTC. The encoded protein is CASSTGQGNYGYTF.

This chain joins TRBV19 and TRBJ1-4, with D unclear. Germline V gives CDR1 LNHDA, CDR2 SQIVND (reference sequence). Trimming removed 8 bases at V and 8 bases at J, with 12 bases between. The CDR3 is 12 residues long. The CDR3 region is CASASTREKLFF. DNA of the CDR3: TGTGCCAGTGCCTCGACGCGAGAAAAACTGTTTTTT.

This clone was observed once. This chain links TRBV2 with TRBJ1-2, with D perhaps TRBD1 (5 bases). The CDR3 spans 16 residues. The V and J ends lost 4 bases and 7 bases respectively, with 22 bases between them. Germline CDR1 is SNHLY and CDR2 is FYNNEI. CDR3 in DNA: TGTGCCAGCAGTGTGGAGATCCTGGCAGGGTCGTTTGGCTACACCTTC. Translating gives CASSVEILAGSFGYTF. The whole variable domain, remainder taken from reference TRBV2 and TRBJ1-2, is EPEVTQTPSHQVTQMGQEVILRCVPISNHLYFYWYRQILGQKVEFLVSFYNNEISEKSEIFDDQFSVERPDGSNFTLKIRSTKLEDSAMYFCASSVEILAGSFGYTFGSGTRLTVV.

J is TRBJ2-1 and V is TRBV11-3, with TRBD1 matching 8 bases. Germline V gene sequence: CDR1 SGHNT, CDR2 YENEEA. The CDR3 contains 14 residues. V was clipped by 1 base and J by 7 bases; unmatched bases: 3. Here the CDR3 DNA reads TGTGCCAGCAGCTTAGTGGGACAGGTGAATGAGCAGTTCTTC. Its protein is CASSLVGQVNEQFF.

This chain joins TRBV7-2 and TRBJ2-5, with 7 bases aligning to TRBD2. V shed 3 bases, J shed 4 bases, and the junction held 11 bases outside the gene matches. The CDR3 is 16 residues long. Germline V gives CDR1 SGHTA, CDR2 FQGNSA. The CDR3 is CASSLSRLALGETQYF. The CDR3 region has the DNA TGTGCCAGCAGCTTGTCCAGACTAGCATTAGGAGAGACCCAGTACTTC.

V gene TRBV7-2 combines with J gene TRBJ2-5, with TRBD2 matching over 7 bases. Trimming removed 0 bases from V and 5 bases from J; junction bases left unmatched: 3. The CDR3 totals 14 residues. CDR1 and CDR2 from the germline V gene are SGHTA and FQGNSA. CDR3 region: CASSLAGGYETQYF. The CDR3 DNA reads TGTGCCAGCAGCTTAGCGGGAGGGTACGAGACCCAGTACTTC.

The CDR3 sequence is CASRPGGQETQYF. The CDR3 bases are TGTGCCAGCAGACCGGGGGGGCAAGAGACCCAGTACTTC. The chain couples TRBV6-6 to TRBJ2-5, with 8 bases matching TRBD2. The V segment lost 6 bases and the J segment 2 bases; nucleotides outside the gene matches: 2. The CDR3 contains 13 residues. Germline V CDR1 and CDR2: MNHNY, SVGAGI (reference sequence).

The rearrangement uses TRBV27 and TRBJ2-7; D unclear. The CDR3 spans 14 residues. CDR1 is MNHEY and CDR2 is SMNVEV in the germline V gene (reference sequence). V dropped 0 bases and J dropped 0 bases, with 6 bases sitting between them. The chain's CDR3 is CASSLSPNSYEQYF. CDR3 bases: TGTGCCAGCAGTTTATCGCCGAACTCCTACGAGCAGTACTTC.

This sequence joins TRBV7-2 and TRBJ2-5; a weak D match, TRBD1 (6 bases). The CDR3 sequence is 14 residues long. Germline loops: CDR1 SGHTA, CDR2 FQGNSA. V was shortened by 5 bases and J by 3 bases, with 13 bases between the two germline ends. The CDR3 DNA reads as TGTGCCAGCAGCCTAAGGACAGTGGAAGAGACCCAGTACTTC. This encodes CASSLRTVEETQYF.

The chain couples TRBV5-4 to TRBJ1-5; D gene ambiguous. Germline CDR1 SGHNT, CDR2 YYREEE (reference sequence). There are 12 residues in the CDR3. V shed 3 bases and J shed 6 bases, with 7 bases lying between them. The CDR3 spells CASSSKGQPQHF. The CDR3 coding sequence is TGTGCCAGCAGCTCGAAGGGTCAGCCCCAGCATTTT.

The rearrangement joins TRBV7-2 to TRBJ2-3, with 8 bases matching TRBD2. This CDR3 has 13 residues. Germline assignment: CDR1 SGHTA and CDR2 FQGNSA. V trimming: 5 bases; J trimming: 7 bases; junction bases outside the gene matches: 5. CDR3 coding DNA: TGTGCCAGCAGCCCGACTAGCGCAAATACGCAGTATTTT. Translating it yields CASSPTSANTQYF.

This clone was seen a single time. The V gene is TRBV11-3, the J gene TRBJ2-3; TRBD1 aligns across 7 bases. V dropped 5 bases and J dropped 0; count of bases not matched to a gene: 5. The CDR3 is 15 amino acids. The germline CDR1 and CDR2 sequences are SGHNT and YENEEA. The CDR3 region is CASSRSGGSTDTQYF. CDR3 nucleotides: TGTGCCAGCAGCCGTTCAGGGGGAAGCACAGATACGCAGTATTTT.

The V call is TRBV11-2, the J call TRBJ2-7, with D possibly TRBD2 on 5 matching bases. Germline CDR1 reads SGHAT; CDR2 reads FQNNGV. V lost 3 bases and J lost 2, with 11 bases in between. The CDR3 totals 14 residues. The CDR3 region is CASSFYEGTYEQYF. CDR3 coding DNA: TGTGCCAGCAGCTTTTACGAGGGAACCTACGAGCAGTACTTC.

The chain employs TRBV28 and TRBJ1-3; 9 nucleotides align to TRBD1. The V segment lost 6 bases and the J segment 4 bases; nucleotides outside the gene matches: 4. The V gene's germline CDR1 is MDHEN and CDR2 SYDVKM. The CDR3 is made up of 14 amino acids. CDR3 loop: CASRWDRVGNTIYF. The CDR3 coding sequence is TGTGCCAGCAGATGGGACAGGGTGGGAAACACCATATATTTT.

This clone was counted only a few times. The V gene is TRBV19, the J gene TRBJ2-7; 9 bases are shared with TRBD1. The J segment lost 2 bases and the V segment lost 6 bases, leaving 5 bases of the junction unmatched. This CDR3 region has 14 residues. Per the germline V gene, CDR1 is LNHDA and CDR2 is SQIVND (reference sequence). The DNA for the CDR3 is TGTGCCAGTAGGTCGGGACAGGGTACCTACGAGCAGTACTTC. Translated: CASRSGQGTYEQYF.

As DNA, the CDR3 is TGCGCCAGCAGCTTGACGGGGGACTCCTACAATGAGCAGTTCTTC. It is translated as CASSLTGDSYNEQFF. V and J are TRBV5-1 and TRBJ2-1; TRBD2 is a possible D gene (6 bases). V was shortened by 1 base and J by 0 bases, with 8 bases between the two germline ends. This CDR3 has 15 residues. In germline, CDR1 is SGHRS, CDR2 YFSETQ.

A single count supports this clone. The chain joins TRBV5-6 to TRBJ2-1; TRBD2 agrees at 16 bases. The trim removed 4 bases at V and 7 bases at J, leaving 8 bases unmatched. Germline CDR1 is SGHDT and CDR2 is YYEEEE. CDR3 length: 17 amino acids. CDR3: CASSRGLAGGPLNEQFF. The CDR3 DNA reads TGTGCCAGCAGCCGGGGACTAGCGGGAGGGCCTCTAAATGAGCAGTTCTTC. The whole variable domain, filled in from reference TRBV5-6 and TRBJ2-1, reads DAGVTQSPTHLIKTRGQQVTLRCSPKSGHDTVSWYQQALGQGPQFIFQYYEEEERQRGNFPDRFSGHQFPNYSSELNVNALLLGDSALYLCASSRGLAGGPLNEQFFGPGTRLTVL.

The V call is TRBV19, the J call TRBJ1-1; 10 positions agree with TRBD1. The CDR3 is made up of 15 amino acids. V gave up 3 bases and J gave up 4 bases; unmatched junction bases: 5. CDR1 and CDR2 from the germline V gene are LNHDA and SQIVND (reference sequence). The CDR3 is CASSIRQGAVTEAFF. CDR3 coding DNA: TGTGCCAGTAGTATTCGACAGGGGGCAGTCACTGAAGCTTTCTTT.